The entry that follows covers one T cell receptor (beta chain) sequence. Its binding antigen is unknown. Receptors were amplified or captured by the immunoSEQ multiplex PCR assay. For the multiplex PCR, a mixture combining 60 forward primers for TCR Vbeta segments and 13 reverse primers for TCR Jbeta segments was used. Amplification of the CDR3 region of rearranged TCR beta genes was performed with a multiplex PCR assay on genomic DNA. The amplified TCR beta libraries were sequenced on the Illumina HiSeq System as 87-base-pair reads. Concerning the study's data processing: In a later analysis, 77 million or so unique TCR beta chains were counted across the roughly 610 repertoires, and about 9.9 million of these chains were shared by at least two donors. A nearest-neighbor algorithm error-corrected the raw reads and collapsed the reads into unique sequences, merging closely related sequences to remove PCR and sequencing errors. V, D and J gene segments were assigned by aligning CDR3 sequences to IMGT reference sequences. For a sequence to be retained, a match of at least six nucleotides was required to both a V gene segment and a J gene segment. Rearrangements were called productive when the CDR3 lacked stop codons and stayed in frame with V and J; all others were non-productive. Following IMGT convention, CDR3 was defined as the stretch from the second conserved V-encoded cysteine up to the conserved J-encoded phenylalanine. Sequences without an unambiguous match to a single V gene segment were excluded from the earlier analysis of 450 to 650 of the donors. In an earlier analysis of a few hundred of the donors, V segments were called functional above 56.7% productive rearrangements and were called segregating when the between-donor standard deviation exceeded 5%. A statistical classification framework was developed to diagnose cytomegalovirus status using the catalog of TCR beta chain sequences. A later analysis assigned V and J genes by comparing TCR nucleotide sequences with IMGT/GENE-DB human TR gene sequences. In a later analysis, CDR3 sequences and most-parsimonious VDJ recombination scenarios were assigned using the TCRdist pipeline. In a later analysis, each TCR beta chain was defined by its CDR3 amino acid sequence together with its V-gene family, and reads lacking a unique V-gene family were excluded. As a way to deal with suspected cross-contamination and a sequencing artifact, a later analysis dropped 500 to 700 nucleotide sequences that were highly shared and had low generation probability. A later analysis calculated a clonal expansion index for each public chain from normalized within-repertoire ranks of inferred template counts. In a later analysis, generation probabilities were computed with a VDJ recombination model fitted to out-of-frame rearrangements, and the resulting probabilities were checked against IGoR. Hypergeometric tests were used in a later analysis to score TCR-TCR, TCR-HLA and TCR-CMV co-occurrence, with a repertoire-size bias correction applied to the TCR pairs. To estimate false discovery rates, a later analysis permuted the HLA or CMV assignments 20 times. In a later analysis, co-occurring TCRs were grouped using DBSCAN, with TCRdist sequence similarity added in when clustering inside HLA-allele-positive subsets. Repertoires with fewer than 30,000 or more than 120,000 public chains were left out of co-occurrence clustering, as were a few repertoires with anomalous nucleotide sharing. TCRdb provides this immuneACCESS table in a form limited to in-frame rearrangements. Some clones are lacking; in checked studies, under half of them reflect an unresolved V gene, and why the rest are absent is not known. Clonal size and the V and J genes are those of that table, whereas D and trimming came from the DNA. Per the sample table, the count is roughly 46,000 clones. The top ten constitute approximately 1.1% of the sample.

The data were obtained in a study of cytomegalovirus exposure and HLA in healthy donors (dated by TCRdb to the late 2010s). With regard to the full study: According to an earlier analysis of 587 of the donors, some 170 million T cells yielded 95 million to 140 million unique TCR beta sequences and 276 Gb of sequence data. Donor age, sex, ethnicity and CMV serostatus were compiled alongside the repertoire data. High-throughput TCR immunosequencing, statistical association of individual TCRs with disease status, and machine learning were combined to predict cytomegalovirus infection status. Roughly 5 DR-DQ haplotypes were treated as single units for association and clustering because of strong linkage in the cohort. Genome-wide SNP genotypes for about 65% of the 666 donors were used in a later genetic analysis, which treated that subset as a discovery cohort. All discovery cohort repertoires had been generated using a single sequencing platform. The study aimed to test whether signatures of past pathogen exposure could be identified by cataloging public T cell receptors. A later analysis re-analyzed previously published TCR beta repertoires from roughly 600 donors and added high-resolution HLA genotyping to study TCR occurrence patterns. An early release that covered about 640 HLA-typed donors contained approximately 300 gigabases of sequencing data and tens of millions of unique TCR sequences. Along with the approximately 700-subject first cohort, a separate validation cohort of approximately 110 different subjects was used. In the later analysis, no new phenotypic data were used to find candidate immune exposures; instead, reliance was placed on TCR beta sequences and their occurrence across donors. In an earlier analysis of 587 of the donors, high-throughput TCR beta sequencing was used to judge whether each TCR beta V gene segment behaved as functional or pseudogenic. Both class I and class II loci were covered by HLA typing, at four-digit resolution. Among about 390 genotyped donors of the cohort, an average of 235,054 unique TCR beta nucleotide sequences were sequenced per donor, roughly 18% of them non-productive. The T cell repertoires of 666 subjects were profiled by immunosequencing and related to cytomegalovirus serostatus. Among the roughly 400 genotyped donors, about 83% belonged to the genetic ancestry cluster associated with self-reported Caucasian donors. The number of donors typed differed by locus, with roughly 629-640 for A, B, C, DRB1 and DQB1, more than 500 for DQA1, some 570 for DPA1, and 450 to 480 for DPB1.

Overall study outcomes, separate from this receptor: Broadly in line with IMGT annotations, most TCR beta V segments showed up in productive rearrangements about 87% or about 30% of the time in an earlier analysis of about 500 of the donors. The cohort was sequenced for TCR beta chains only, and without alpha or paired-chain data the features that could be detected were limited. About 17 rarely observed V segments, including chromosome 9 orphons, were excluded from the earlier analysis of just under 600 of the donors because counts were too low. A later analysis found that most CMV-associated TCR beta chains appeared HLA-restricted, with HLA associations seemingly driven largely by CMV exposure. Because some donors lacked HLA typing at each locus, the association tests relied only on the typed subset. It was suggested by the authors that the approach could potentially be generalized to other disease states and immunological phenotypes. A later analysis associated roughly 17,000 TCR beta sequences with specific HLA alleles at a false discovery rate of 0.05. A further reported finding was that TCR beta sequences accurately predicted the HLA-A and HLA-B alleles for most subjects in the first cohort. The classifier was reported to diagnose cytomegalovirus status with high specificity and sensitivity in both the original cohort and the validation cohort. Sequencing depth was assumed to be roughly uniform across donors in the presence/absence analyses, though that assumption may not hold. When HLA alleles, especially DR and DQ, strongly co-occurred, TCR associations were difficult to assign to individual alleles. V-gene and J-gene trimming of TCR beta chains was associated with a missense DCLRE1C variant in a later genetic analysis, and the association was replicated in an independent cohort. In vitro tests confirmed that a few of the cytomegalovirus-associated TCR beta chains recognize cytomegalovirus antigens. According to a later genetic analysis, donors in an Asian-associated ancestry cluster had fewer N-insertions in productive TCRs than the approximately 690-donor mean. According to a later analysis, parvovirus B19, influenza, CMV and Epstein-Barr virus appeared linked to several top co-occurrence clusters. Compared with equally common non-associated chains, HLA-associated TCR beta chains in a later analysis were more clonally expanded and had lower generation probabilities. CMV serostatus was the only immune exposure information available for the cohort. In a later analysis, the rate of TCR association differed among HLA loci, with DRB1 alleles having the most associated TCRs and HLA-C alleles having the fewest. Because the 87-base-pair reads could not distinguish some IMGT-functional V segments, including TRBV6-2 and TRBV6-3, those segments were excluded. A group of highly shared sequence variants was considered likely to be a technical artifact of the sequencing pipeline. The study gave a list of some 150 TCR beta chains associated with cytomegalovirus. Linkage disequilibrium might explain the correlated functional status among segregating V segments, but an unknown experimental factor could not be ruled out. Across donors, most TCR sequences were observed very rarely, whereas some public TCRs were present in many individuals.

From the cysteine up to the phenylalanine, the CDR3 has a length of 14 residues. CDR3 DNA only is kept here, 42 bases in frame from base 1. CDR1 SGHRS and CDR2 YFSETQ are derived from the germline V gene. Germline trimming: 2 bases from V, 8 bases from J; junction bases outside gene matches: 9. The cohort consisted of 650 to 850 healthy bone marrow donors. At the time of sampling, all cohort members were nominally healthy, though unrecorded immune exposures were likely present. The donor tested CMV seronegative, placing the donor among the approximately 400 seronegative members of the cohort. Each donor provided a peripheral blood sample, and peripheral blood mononuclear cells were used for TCR beta sequencing. The Qiagen DNeasy Blood Extraction Kit was used to extract genomic DNA from the blood cell samples.

This clonotype was obtained from a woman aged 40-49 years in good health and CMV-seronegative. What was sequenced was PBMCs. Rearrangement joined TRBV5-1 to TRBJ1-2; the central 7 bases match TRBD1. CDR3 reads: CASSFIGGDKGYTF. The nucleotides read TGCGCCAGCAGCTTCATAGGGGGCGATAAGGGCTACACCTTC.